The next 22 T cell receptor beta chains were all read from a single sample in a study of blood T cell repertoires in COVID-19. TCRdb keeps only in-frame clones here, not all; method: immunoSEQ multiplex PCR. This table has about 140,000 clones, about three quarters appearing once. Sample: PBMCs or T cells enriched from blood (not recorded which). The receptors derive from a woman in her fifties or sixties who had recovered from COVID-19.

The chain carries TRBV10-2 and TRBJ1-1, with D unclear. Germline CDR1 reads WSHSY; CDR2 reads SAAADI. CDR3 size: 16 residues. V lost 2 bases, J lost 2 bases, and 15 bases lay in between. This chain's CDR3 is CASSERRSRGNTEAFF. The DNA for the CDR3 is TGCGCCAGCAGTGAGCGAAGGAGCCGGGGAAACACTGAAGCTTTCTTT.

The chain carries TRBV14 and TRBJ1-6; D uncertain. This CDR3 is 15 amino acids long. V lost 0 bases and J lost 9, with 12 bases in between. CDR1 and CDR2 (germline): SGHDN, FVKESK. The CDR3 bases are TGTGCCAGCAGCCAAGATCCCAACTCGGTTTCACCCCTCCACTTT. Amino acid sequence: CASSQDPNSVSPLHF.

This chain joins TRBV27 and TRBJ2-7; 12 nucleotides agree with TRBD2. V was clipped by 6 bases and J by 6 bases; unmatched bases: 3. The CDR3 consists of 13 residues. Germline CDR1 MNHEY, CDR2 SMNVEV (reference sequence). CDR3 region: CASRLAGGSEQYF. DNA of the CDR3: TGTGCCAGCAGACTAGCGGGAGGAAGCGAGCAGTACTTC.

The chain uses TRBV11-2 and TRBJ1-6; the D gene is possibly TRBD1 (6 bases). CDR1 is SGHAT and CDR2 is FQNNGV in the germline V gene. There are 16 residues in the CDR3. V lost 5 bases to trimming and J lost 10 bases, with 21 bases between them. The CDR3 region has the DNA TGTGCCAGCAGCCCGCGGCCACAGGGCTGGGTATCACCCCTCCACTTT. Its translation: CASSPRPQGWVSPLHF.

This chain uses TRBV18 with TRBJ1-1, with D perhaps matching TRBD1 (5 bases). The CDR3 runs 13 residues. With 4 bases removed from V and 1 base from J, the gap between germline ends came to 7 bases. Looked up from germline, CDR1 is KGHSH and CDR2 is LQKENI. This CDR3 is CASSQTENTEAFF. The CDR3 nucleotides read TGTGCCAGCTCACAGACAGAGAACACTGAAGCTTTCTTT. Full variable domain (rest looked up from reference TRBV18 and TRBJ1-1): NAGVMQNPRHLVRRRGQEARLRCSPMKGHSHVYWYRQLPEEGLKFMVYLQKENIIDESGMPKERFSAEFPKEGPSILRIQQVVRGDSAAYFCASSQTENTEAFFGQGTRLTVV.

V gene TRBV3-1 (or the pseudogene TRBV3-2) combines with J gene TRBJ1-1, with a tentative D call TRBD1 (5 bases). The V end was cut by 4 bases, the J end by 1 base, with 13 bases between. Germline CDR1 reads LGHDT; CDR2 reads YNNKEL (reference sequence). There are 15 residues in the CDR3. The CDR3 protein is CASSPAGLRNTEAFF. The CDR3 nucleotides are TGTGCCAGCAGCCCAGCGGGACTCAGGAACACTGAAGCTTTCTTT.

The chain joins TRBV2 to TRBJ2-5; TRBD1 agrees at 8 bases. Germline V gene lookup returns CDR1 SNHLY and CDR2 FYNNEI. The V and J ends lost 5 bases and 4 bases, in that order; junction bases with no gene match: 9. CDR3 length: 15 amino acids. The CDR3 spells CASSTGQGEGETQYF. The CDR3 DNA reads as TGTGCCAGCAGTACCGGACAGGGAGAAGGAGAGACCCAGTACTTC.

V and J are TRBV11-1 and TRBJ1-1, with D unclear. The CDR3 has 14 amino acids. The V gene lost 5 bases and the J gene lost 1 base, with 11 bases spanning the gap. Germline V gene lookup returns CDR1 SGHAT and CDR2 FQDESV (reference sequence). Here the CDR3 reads CASSLYPGNTEAFF. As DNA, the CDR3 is TGTGCCAGCAGCCTTTACCCAGGGAACACTGAAGCTTTCTTT.

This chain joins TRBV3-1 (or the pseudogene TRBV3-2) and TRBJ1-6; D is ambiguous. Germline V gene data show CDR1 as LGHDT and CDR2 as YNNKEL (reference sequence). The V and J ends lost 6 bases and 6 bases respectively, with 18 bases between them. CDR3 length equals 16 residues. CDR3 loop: CASRDGGVNTNSPLHF. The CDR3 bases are TGTGCCAGCAGGGACGGCGGGGTAAACACTAATTCACCCCTCCACTTT.

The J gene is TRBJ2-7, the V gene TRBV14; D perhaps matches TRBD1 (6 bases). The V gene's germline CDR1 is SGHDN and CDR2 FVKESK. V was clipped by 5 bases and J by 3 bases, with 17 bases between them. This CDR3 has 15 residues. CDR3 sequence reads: CASSAPGTPYYEQYF. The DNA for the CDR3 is TGTGCCAGCAGCGCTCCCGGGACACCTTACTACGAGCAGTACTTC.

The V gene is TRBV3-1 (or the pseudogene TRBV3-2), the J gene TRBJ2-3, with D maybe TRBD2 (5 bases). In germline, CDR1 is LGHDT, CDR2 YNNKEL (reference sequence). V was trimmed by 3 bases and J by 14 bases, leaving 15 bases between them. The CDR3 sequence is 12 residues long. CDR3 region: CASSHSGTPPYF. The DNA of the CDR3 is TGTGCCAGCAGCCACTCGGGAACCCCACCGTATTTT.

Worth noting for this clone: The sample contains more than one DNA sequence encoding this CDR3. The CDR3 here is CASSLVLAGLNTGELFF. CDR3 DNA sequence: TGTGCCAGCAGCTTAGTACTAGCGGGGTTAAACACCGGGGAGCTGTTTTTT. This chain links TRBV7-2 with TRBJ2-2; 10 nucleotides line up with TRBD2. CDR1 is SGHTA and CDR2 is FQGNSA in the germline V gene. This CDR3 region has 17 residues. V lost 1 base and J lost 2; bases outside the gene matches: 4.

CDR3: CASRKTSGSTDTQYF. DNA of the CDR3: TGTGCCAGCAGAAAAACTAGCGGTAGCACAGATACGCAGTATTTT. V gene TRBV27 combines with J gene TRBJ2-3; 8 bases fit TRBD2. Germline values: CDR1 MNHEY, CDR2 SMNVEV (reference sequence). The CDR3 is 15 residues long. The V gene end was trimmed by 6 bases and the J gene end by 0 bases; junction bases not matched to a gene: 5.

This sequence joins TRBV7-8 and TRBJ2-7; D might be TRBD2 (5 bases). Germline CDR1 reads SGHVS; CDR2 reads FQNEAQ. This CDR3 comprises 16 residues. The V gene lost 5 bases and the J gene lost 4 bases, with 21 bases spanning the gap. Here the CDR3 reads CASSPSTRRLPYEQYF. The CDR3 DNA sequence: TGTGCCAGCAGCCCTAGCACCCGTAGGTTACCTTACGAGCAGTACTTC.

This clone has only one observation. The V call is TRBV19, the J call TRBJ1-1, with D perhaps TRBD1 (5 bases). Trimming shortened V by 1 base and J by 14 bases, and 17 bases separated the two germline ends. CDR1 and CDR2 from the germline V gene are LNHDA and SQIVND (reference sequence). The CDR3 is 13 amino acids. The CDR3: CASSIGGRTETFF. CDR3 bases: TGTGCCAGTAGTATAGGGGGGAGGACTGAGACCTTCTTT. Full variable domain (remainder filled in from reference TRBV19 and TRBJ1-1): DGGITQSPKYLFRKEGQNVTLSCEQNLNHDAMYWYRQDPGQGLRLIYYSQIVNDFQKGDIAEGYSVSREKKESFPLTVTSAQKNPTAFYLCASSIGGRTETFFGQGTRLTVV.

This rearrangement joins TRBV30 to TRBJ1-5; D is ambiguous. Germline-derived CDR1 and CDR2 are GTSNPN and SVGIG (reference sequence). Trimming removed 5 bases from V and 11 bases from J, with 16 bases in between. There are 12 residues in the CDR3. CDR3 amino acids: CAWGFLGVAQHF. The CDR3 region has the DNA TGTGCCTGGGGATTCCTCGGGGTGGCCCAGCATTTT.

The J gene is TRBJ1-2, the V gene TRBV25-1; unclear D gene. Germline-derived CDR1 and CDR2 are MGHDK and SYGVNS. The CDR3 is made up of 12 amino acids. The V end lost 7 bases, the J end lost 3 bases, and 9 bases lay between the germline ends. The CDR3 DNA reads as TGTGCCAGCACAGGAACACACTATGGCTACACCTTC. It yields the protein CASTGTHYGYTF.

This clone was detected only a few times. The CDR3: CASSLGVRGTGNTIYF. The CDR3 nucleotides read TGCGCCAGCAGCTTGGGTGTCAGGGGTACTGGAAACACCATATATTTT. The chain has TRBV5-1 and TRBJ1-3; D is perhaps TRBD1 (6 bases). The V gene's germline CDR1 is SGHRS and CDR2 YFSETQ. Trimming took 0 bases from V and 2 from J, leaving 12 bases between them. This CDR3 spans 16 amino acids.

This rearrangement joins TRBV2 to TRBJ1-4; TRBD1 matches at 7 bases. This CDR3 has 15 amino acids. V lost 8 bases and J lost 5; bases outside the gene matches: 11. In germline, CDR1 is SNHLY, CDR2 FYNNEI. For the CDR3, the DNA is TGTGCCAGCGGCATCGACAGGGTGGAAAATGAAAAACTGTTTTTT. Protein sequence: CASGIDRVENEKLFF.

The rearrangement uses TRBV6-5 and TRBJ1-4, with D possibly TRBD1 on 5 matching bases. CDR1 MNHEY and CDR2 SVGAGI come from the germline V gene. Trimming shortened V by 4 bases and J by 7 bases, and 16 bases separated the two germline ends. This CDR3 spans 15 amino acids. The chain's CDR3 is CASSSPRGGGEKLFF. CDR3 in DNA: TGTGCCAGCAGTTCACCTCGCGGGGGAGGTGAAAAACTGTTTTTT.

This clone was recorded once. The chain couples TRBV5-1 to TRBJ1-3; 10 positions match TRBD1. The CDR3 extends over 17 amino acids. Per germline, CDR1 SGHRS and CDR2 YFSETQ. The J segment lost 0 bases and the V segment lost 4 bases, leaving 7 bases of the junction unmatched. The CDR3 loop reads CASSPGQGGSSGNTIYF. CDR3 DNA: TGCGCCAGCAGCCCCGGACAGGGGGGATCCTCTGGAAACACCATATATTTT.

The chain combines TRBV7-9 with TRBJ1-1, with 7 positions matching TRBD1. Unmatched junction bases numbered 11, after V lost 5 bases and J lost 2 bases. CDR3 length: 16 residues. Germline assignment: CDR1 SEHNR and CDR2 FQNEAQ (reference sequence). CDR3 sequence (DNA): TGTGCCAGCAGCGCCCGGACGGGACAGCCAAACACTGAAGCTTTCTTT. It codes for CASSARTGQPNTEAFF.